The next 24 T cell receptor beta chains were all read from a single sample in a study of T cells after yellow fever vaccination. Each CDR3 protein gets one entry after TCRdb re-called the 5' RACE reads with MiXCR. The sample yields 500,000 to 650,000 distinct CDR3 sequences, 10% to 15% seen once. The sequencing here drew on PBMCs, taken on the day of the yellow fever booster vaccination. These receptors came from a man aged 25 to 40 who received the YFV17D yellow fever vaccine.

This chain links TRBV10-3 with TRBJ2-1; TRBD2 aligns across 8 bases. The CDR3 has 16 amino acids. The ends lost 6 bases at V and 5 bases at J; junction bases unmatched: 12. Germline assignment: CDR1 ENHRY and CDR2 SYGVKD. In DNA form, the CDR3 reads TGTGCCATCAGCTTCGTTACTAGCGGATCCCACAATGAGCAGTTCTTC. Translated: CAISFVTSGSHNEQFF.

The J gene is TRBJ2-7, the V gene TRBV6-2 or TRBV6-3, with TRBD2 matching 8 bases. The CDR3 has 15 residues. Losses at the gene ends were 7 bases for V and 3 bases for J; bases not matched to a gene: 11. Germline V gene data show CDR1 as MNHEY and CDR2 as SVGEGT. The DNA of the CDR3 is TGTGCCAGCATCACGGGAGGGGCTAGTAACTACGAGCAGTACTTC. Residues: CASITGGASNYEQYF.

This clonotype has just a few counts. V usage is TRBV6-5 and J usage is TRBJ1-2; weak D call: TRBD1 (5 bases). The germline CDR1 and CDR2 sequences are MNHEY and SVGAGI. V was cut by 2 bases and J by 2 bases, with 9 bases left in between. CDR3 length: 14 residues. The CDR3 here is CASSYGWTNYGYTF. CDR3 DNA: TGTGCCAGCAGTTACGGTTGGACAAACTATGGCTACACCTTC.

The chain uses TRBV20-1 and TRBJ2-5; 7 bases agree with TRBD2. The CDR3 is 13 residues long. J gave up 5 bases and V 3 bases, and 6 bases lay outside the gene matches. In germline, CDR1 is DFQATT, CDR2 SNEGSKA (reference sequence). CDR3 nucleotides: TGCAGTGCTAGCGTGCGCGGGAGTGAGACCCAGTACTTC. Its translation is CSASVRGSETQYF.

The CDR3 region is CASRISGRRTQYF. In nucleotides, the CDR3 is TGTGCCAGTAGAATAAGCGGGAGGAGAACGCAGTATTTT. This chain uses TRBV19 with TRBJ2-3, with 9 bases aligning to TRBD2. The CDR3 is made up of 13 amino acids. The germline CDR1 and CDR2 sequences are LNHDA and SQIVND (reference sequence). After removal of 6 bases from V and 9 bases from J, the junction contained 7 bases not matched to a gene.

The chain couples TRBV7-9 to TRBJ1-1, with D uncertain. Germline V gene sequence: CDR1 SEHNR, CDR2 FQNEAQ (reference sequence). V lost 2 bases to trimming and J lost 0 bases, with 10 bases between them. The CDR3 is 15 amino acids. In nucleotides, the CDR3 is TGTGCCAGCAGCTTAAAGGTACCCCTGAACACTGAAGCTTTCTTT. Its protein product is CASSLKVPLNTEAFF.

This clonotype was detected only a few times. This chain links TRBV14 with TRBJ1-1; no reliable D call. Germline V gene sequence: CDR1 SGHDN, CDR2 FVKESK. The CDR3 length is 14 residues. The ends were cut back, 4 bases at V and 7 bases at J, with 16 bases in the middle. The chain's CDR3 is CASSRRPGANEAFF. The CDR3 nucleotides are TGTGCCAGCAGCCGTAGGCCTGGTGCTAATGAAGCTTTCTTT.

The chain joins TRBV3-1 to TRBJ2-1, with D uncertain. CDR3 length equals 13 residues. The V and J ends lost 0 bases and 9 bases respectively, with 9 bases between them. The germline V gene encodes CDR1 LGHDT and CDR2 YNNKEL (reference sequence). The CDR3 here is CASSQDRNGEQFF. The DNA of the CDR3 is TGTGCCAGCAGCCAAGATCGGAACGGTGAGCAGTTCTTC.

A few counts support this clonotype. CDR3 residues: CASSHPGLAGRALKETQYF. CDR3 in DNA: TGCGCCAGCAGTCATCCGGGACTAGCGGGCAGAGCCCTGAAAGAGACCCAGTACTTC. J is TRBJ2-5 and V is TRBV23-1, with TRBD2 matching over 12 bases. TRBV23-1 is filed as an ORF, its function uncertain. Trimming at V came to 3 bases and at J to 3 bases, leaving 14 bases not matched to a gene. The CDR3 runs to 19 residues.

V usage is TRBV5-1 and J usage is TRBJ1-1; no firm D call. Trimming shortened V by 5 bases and J by 4 bases, and 12 bases separated the two germline ends. From germline, CDR1 is SGHRS and CDR2 YFSETQ. The CDR3 has 13 amino acids. The CDR3 loop is CASSREGSTEAFF. For the CDR3, the DNA is TGCGCCAGCAGTCGCGAGGGAAGCACTGAAGCTTTCTTT.

In this sample, this clonotype turned up a few times. The chain uses TRBV6-2 or TRBV6-3 and TRBJ2-7; a weak D match, TRBD1 (6 bases). V was cut by 2 bases and J by 5 bases, with 13 bases left in between. This CDR3 spans 14 amino acids. CDR1 is MNHEY and CDR2 is SVGEGT in the germline V gene. CDR3 sequence (DNA): TGTGCCAGCAGTTACGGGAACAGGGTCGACGAGCAGTACTTC. Translating gives CASSYGNRVDEQYF.

Here the CDR3 reads CASSYGLDTDTQYF. The CDR3 coding sequence is TGTGCCAGCAGCTATGGACTAGACACAGATACGCAGTATTTT. J is TRBJ2-3 and V is TRBV12-3 or TRBV12-4, with 7 nucleotides matching TRBD2. The V segment lost 6 bases and the J segment 2 bases; nucleotides outside the gene matches: 5. The CDR3 totals 14 residues.

This clonotype was observed a few times. The rearrangement joins TRBV20-1 to TRBJ1-1; 9 bases agree with TRBD1. CDR3 length: 15 amino acids. Trimming at V came to 2 bases and at J to 0 bases, leaving 4 bases not matched to a gene. From germline, CDR1 is DFQATT and CDR2 SNEGSKA (reference sequence). The CDR3 reads CSARLGQGMNTEAFF. The CDR3 DNA follows: TGCAGTGCTAGACTCGGACAGGGGATGAACACTGAAGCTTTCTTT.

A few counts support this clonotype. CDR3 bases: TGTGCCAGCAGCTCCCGGACTAGCGGAGCCTATACGCAGTATTTT. This encodes CASSSRTSGAYTQYF. The chain recombines TRBV7-2 with TRBJ2-3; 10 bases line up with TRBD2. J lost 7 bases, V lost 4 bases, and 8 bases had no gene match. Germline V gene sequence: CDR1 SGHTA, CDR2 FQGNSA. This CDR3 comprises 15 residues.

The rearrangement uses TRBV4-3 and TRBJ1-3, with a possible D match to TRBD1 (5 bases). The V gene lost 0 bases and the J gene lost 1 base, with 10 bases spanning the gap. CDR1 and CDR2 from the germline V gene are LGHNA and YSLEER. This CDR3 has 16 residues. The CDR3, as DNA: TGCGCCAGCAGCCAAGAGCCGTGGGGGTCTGGAAACACCATATATTTT. Translating gives CASSQEPWGSGNTIYF.

This clonotype was recorded a few times. V and J are TRBV6-5 and TRBJ2-7; D not resolved. Germline assignment: CDR1 MNHEY and CDR2 SVGAGI. The CDR3 has 14 residues. V lost 6 bases, J lost 0 bases, and 12 bases lay in between. CDR3 DNA: TGTGCCAGCAGATCCTTCGATTACTCCTACGAGCAGTACTTC. The encoded protein is CASRSFDYSYEQYF.

In its sample, this clonotype was seen a few times. The chain couples TRBV4-1 to TRBJ2-7, with TRBD2 identical over 16 bases. Trimming removed 4 bases from V and 4 bases from J; junction bases left unmatched: 7. The germline V gene encodes CDR1 MGHRA and CDR2 YSYEKL. The CDR3 has 17 residues. DNA of the CDR3: TGCGCCAGCAGCCTCGGGACTAGCGGGAGGGCCGGATACGAGCAGTACTTC. This gives the protein CASSLGTSGRAGYEQYF.

The chain couples TRBV6-1 to TRBJ2-3; tentatively, D is TRBD2 (7 bases). The CDR3 extends over 14 amino acids. Per germline, CDR1 MNHNS and CDR2 SASEGT. Trimming stripped 3 bases from V and 4 bases from J, with 11 bases between. DNA for the CDR3: TGTGCCAGCAGTGATAGGGGGAGGGCAGATACGCAGTATTTT. Translation: CASSDRGRADTQYF.

This clonotype was picked up a small number of times. The rearrangement joins TRBV7-2 to TRBJ2-1; 10 nucleotides align to TRBD2. The CDR3 covers 15 residues. Looked up from germline, CDR1 is SGHTA and CDR2 is FQGNSA. J lost 6 bases, V lost 4 bases, and 6 bases had no gene match. The CDR3 nucleotides are TGTGCCAGCAGCTCTAGCGGGAGTCCCTTCAATGAGCAGTTCTTC. It codes for CASSSSGSPFNEQFF.

This clonotype was counted only a few times. The rearrangement links TRBV12-3 or TRBV12-4 to TRBJ1-3; a possible D gene is TRBD1 (6 bases). The germline V and J ends were trimmed by 3 bases and 4 bases, with 16 bases remaining between them. The CDR3 extends over 16 amino acids. CDR3 sequence (DNA): TGTGCCAGCAGTTTGAAGGGGGGTGGATTAGGAAACACCATATATTTT. The encoded protein is CASSLKGGGLGNTIYF.

A few counts support this clonotype. The chain has TRBV27 and TRBJ1-5, with TRBD1 as a possible D gene (5 bases). This CDR3 has 16 amino acids. The V gene lost 4 bases and the J gene lost 2 bases, with 15 bases spanning the gap. CDR1 and CDR2 from the germline V gene are MNHEY and SMNVEV (reference sequence). CDR3 nucleotides: TGTGCCAGCAGTTCGGGCGTTACCAGGGGCAATCAGCCCCAGCATTTT. Translation gives CASSSGVTRGNQPQHF.

This clonotype was counted between two and nine times. V is TRBV5-1 and J is TRBJ2-7, with 7 nucleotides matching TRBD1. After removal of 4 bases from V and 0 bases from J, the junction contained 4 bases not matched to a gene. Germline-derived CDR1 and CDR2 are SGHRS and YFSETQ. This CDR3 comprises 14 residues. CDR3 bases: TGCGCCAGCAGCGTGGGACAGCGCTCCTACGAGCAGTACTTC. Translating it yields CASSVGQRSYEQYF.

This clonotype has more than one count but fewer than ten. The chain uses TRBV20-1 and TRBJ2-5; TRBD2 agrees at 9 bases. Losses at the gene ends were 1 base for V and 4 bases for J; bases not matched to a gene: 13. The germline V gene encodes CDR1 DFQATT and CDR2 SNEGSKA (reference sequence). The CDR3 contains 17 residues. CDR3 coding DNA: TGCAGTGCTAGAGCTCGTAACCCGGGACTAGCAGTAGAGACCCAGTACTTC. This encodes CSARARNPGLAVETQYF.

The V and J genes are TRBV20-1 and TRBJ2-1, with D unclear. This CDR3 comprises 12 residues. The germline CDR1 and CDR2 sequences are DFQATT and SNEGSKA (reference sequence). Trimming took 4 bases from V and 8 from J, leaving 12 bases between them. The CDR3 reads CSAKRLGYEQFF. In DNA, the CDR3 is TGCAGTGCTAAACGGTTGGGATATGAGCAGTTCTTC.